This T cell receptor (beta chain) was captured by sequencing in a study of shared clonotypes between healthy human individuals. In replicate PCRs of sorted subsets, roughly 200 ng DNA, 29,000 or so T cell genomes, was used. The protocol was immunoSEQ multiplex PCR, while the TCRdb copy is restricted to in-frame clones and leaves out a portion. The sample lists some 2.3 million clones, more than 80% occurring once. Study-level points and caveats: Larger estimated richness was generally seen in naive subsets than in memory subsets. The study found lower generation probabilities in non-shared clonotypes than in those shared by all four donors.

Germline V gene lookup returns CDR1 LNHDA and CDR2 SQIVND (reference sequence). The length of the CDR3 is 14 residues. Deletions cut 9 bases from V and 0 bases from J, with 14 bases between. Of note for this clone: Its antigen is not identified.

Donors, healthy HIV-negative adults, lacked recent acute infections or vaccinations. The chain has TRBV19 and TRBJ1-1; D perhaps matches TRBD1 (6 bases). The sequencing input was naive CD4+ T cells from PBMCs. The subset denotes: CD45RA+ positively selected. The sequence came from a man in his late teens or twenties in good health. Some clones in this sample may be carry-over from other donors' samples. Here the CDR3 reads CASHLTGMNTEAFF. In nucleotides, the CDR3 is TGTGCCAGCCATCTGACAGGTATGAACACTGAAGCTTTCTTT.